Each of the 9 T cell receptor beta chains below was sequenced from the same sample in a study of T cell repertoires in cytomegalovirus infection. Their antigens remain unidentified. Each CDR3 protein gets one entry after TCRdb re-called the reads with MiXCR. The sample holds around 770,000 distinct CDR3 sequences, just under 30% seen once. Sequencing was performed on cultured CD8+ T cells from PBMCs, taken from culture after CMV antigen stimulation. Receptors originate from a human donor in good health (CMV status not recorded). Some clones in this sample may be carry-over from other donors' samples.

The CDR3 protein is CSARDPQTLEKLFF. CDR3 bases: TGCAGTGCTAGAGATCCACAGACCCTTGAAAAACTGTTTTTT. The chain recombines TRBV20-1 with TRBJ1-4; no clear D gene. The germline V gene encodes CDR1 DFQATT and CDR2 SNEGSKA (reference sequence). The CDR3 covers 14 residues. Deletions cut 0 bases from V and 7 bases from J, with 12 bases between.

This rearrangement joins TRBV7-9 to TRBJ2-7; D perhaps matches TRBD1 (6 bases). This CDR3 contains 13 residues. V was clipped by 1 base and J by 6 bases, with 10 bases between them. Germline CDR1 SEHNR, CDR2 FQNEAQ (reference sequence). Here the CDR3 DNA reads TGTGCCAGCAGCTTAGTAGGGGGATCCGAGCAGTACGTC. Translation gives CASSLVGGSEQYV.

This clonotype was seen a handful of times. Mismatch with germline at one junction end may stem from a read error. The rearrangement joins TRBV2 to TRBJ2-5, with D tentatively TRBD2 (5 bases). Germline assignment: CDR1 SNHLY and CDR2 FYNNEI. This CDR3 has 14 amino acids. The CDR3 coding sequence is TGTGCCAGCAGAGAAGGCCCTAGAGGGGAGACCCAGTACTTC. Amino acids: CASREGPRGETQYF.

Only a few counts were recorded for this clonotype. The chain carries TRBV6-5 and TRBJ1-2, with 8 bases aligning to TRBD1. Germline-derived CDR1 and CDR2 are MNHEY and SVGAGI. The length of the CDR3 is 15 residues. Losses at the gene ends were 0 bases for V and 5 bases for J; bases not matched to a gene: 5. The CDR3 sequence is CASSYSGRTGYGYTF. CDR3 in DNA: TGTGCCAGCAGTTACTCGGGACGGACAGGGTATGGCTACACCTTC.

This clonotype was detected a few times. The V gene is TRBV6-5, the J gene TRBJ1-1; D is ambiguous. Looked up from germline, CDR1 is MNHEY and CDR2 is SVGAGI. V gave up 4 bases and J gave up 4 bases, with 19 bases separating them. CDR3 length: 16 residues. Here the CDR3 DNA reads TGTGCCAGCAGTTCCGAAGGACCCACGGCCAGCACTGAAGCTTTCTTT. This sequence encodes CASSSEGPTASTEAFF.

The chain uses TRBV12-3 or TRBV12-4 and TRBJ1-1; D gene uncertain. This CDR3 is built from 13 residues. V lost 5 bases, J lost 8 bases, and 15 bases lay in between. The CDR3 reads CASSLPGGSEAFF. In nucleotides, the CDR3 is TGTGCCAGCAGTCTCCCCGGAGGCAGCGAAGCTTTCTTT.

This clonotype was detected only a few times. The V and J genes are TRBV6-5 and TRBJ2-1; tentatively, D is TRBD1 or TRBD2 (6 bases each). V gave up 2 bases and J gave up 2 bases, with 13 bases separating them. The CDR3 is 16 residues long. Looked up from germline, CDR1 is MNHEY and CDR2 is SVGAGI. The CDR3 DNA is TGTGCCAGCAGTTACGGGGAGGACAGAGCCTACAATGAGCAGTTCTTC. Its translation is CASSYGEDRAYNEQFF.

The rearrangement joins TRBV7-2 to TRBJ1-4; unclear D gene. From germline, CDR1 is SGHTA and CDR2 FQGNSA. The V end was cut by 5 bases, the J end by 4 bases, with 14 bases between. This CDR3 is built from 15 residues. CDR3 loop: CASSKKDSINEKLFF. CDR3 sequence (DNA): TGTGCCAGCAGCAAAAAGGACTCAATTAATGAAAAACTGTTTTTT.

A few counts support this clonotype. The chain combines TRBV4-1 with TRBJ1-2; 7 nucleotides line up with TRBD1. Germline-derived CDR1 and CDR2 are MGHRA and YSYEKL. The CDR3 totals 15 residues. With 0 bases clipped from V and 8 bases from J, the junction kept 9 bases outside the gene matches. CDR3 sequence: CASSQDFRGGKGYTF. DNA for the CDR3: TGCGCCAGCAGCCAAGACTTCAGGGGGGGGAAGGGCTACACCTTC.